One T cell receptor beta chain is described in this entry. Per the original methods: It was from reference gene primer amplification that nucleated cell counts were estimated. Clones were read by immunoSEQ multiplex PCR, and TCRdb kept only the in-frame ones, dropping some. V, J and clone size derive from that table, while D and trimming were established from the DNA sequence. Of about 350,000 clones listed, roughly nine tenths are singletons. The data are from a study of blood T cell repertoires in COVID-19. On the study more broadly: Sites in the United States, Italy and Spain provided acute and convalescent COVID-19 samples. T cells, B-cell-depleted T cells, or PBMCs supplied cDNA or gDNA.

CDR1 is SEHNR, CDR2 FQNEAQ, per germline (reference sequence). This CDR3 has 14 amino acids. V shed 5 bases and J shed 4 bases, with 12 bases lying between them. The sample consisted of peripheral blood. The genes are TRBV7-9 and TRBJ1-3; a weak D match, TRBD1 (6 bases). This clonotype originated in a woman aged 55-69 years with COVID-19, enrolled during active disease. CDR3 region: CASSPPTGGNTIYF. In DNA form, the CDR3 reads TGTGCCAGCAGCCCCCCCACAGGGGGAAACACCATATATTTT.